Below, 7 T cell receptor beta chains from the same sample are listed, as sequenced in a study of blood T cell repertoires in COVID-19. The data were produced by immunoSEQ multiplex PCR, yet TCRdb's version contains in-frame clones alone and is incomplete. The sample holds hundreds of thousands of clones, approximately 89% seen once. Sequenced input: peripheral blood. These TCRs come from a woman between 55 and 75 years old who had recovered from COVID-19.

A remark on this clone: Distinct nucleotide sequences in the sample also encode this CDR3. V gene TRBV24-1 combines with J gene TRBJ2-3, with TRBD2 identical over 10 bases. Per germline, CDR1 KGHDR and CDR2 SFDVKD. With V trimmed by 3 bases and J by 3 bases, 5 bases remained unmatched. CDR3 length: 16 residues. The CDR3: CATSDRAGGRTDTQYF. DNA for the CDR3: TGTGCCACCAGTGATCGAGCGGGGGGGCGTACAGATACGCAGTATTTT.

The chain employs TRBV25-1 and TRBJ1-5; possible D gene TRBD1, 6 bases. Deletions cut 2 bases from V and 2 bases from J, with 13 bases between. The CDR3 runs 16 residues. Germline CDR1 reads MGHDK; CDR2 reads SYGVNS. The CDR3, as DNA: TGTGCCAGCAGTGAAGGGGGGGGCATCGGCAATCAGCCCCAGCATTTT. Translated: CASSEGGGIGNQPQHF.

The rearrangement joins TRBV11-1 to TRBJ2-6, with D perhaps TRBD2 (6 bases). Germline V CDR1 and CDR2: SGHAT, FQDESV (reference sequence). There are 15 residues in the CDR3. V shed 11 bases and J shed 4 bases, with 18 bases lying between them. CDR3 nucleotides: TGTGCCTCCGCCTGGGGAGGCCCCGGGGCCAACGTCCTGACTTTC. It yields the protein CASAWGGPGANVLTF.

This clone has a single count. This rearrangement joins TRBV7-3 to TRBJ1-5, with unresolved D. V was trimmed by 1 base and J by 6 bases, leaving 7 bases between them. The CDR3 runs 13 residues. CDR1 and CDR2 from the germline V gene are SGHTA and FQGTGA. CDR3 coding DNA: TGTGCCAGCAGCTTAAGGGAGGGTCAGCCCCAGCATTTT. This codes for CASSLREGQPQHF.

V gene TRBV19 combines with J gene TRBJ1-3; D uncertain. Germline V gene lookup returns CDR1 LNHDA and CDR2 SQIVND (reference sequence). V was cut by 9 bases and J by 4 bases, with 13 bases left in between. This CDR3 contains 13 residues. The CDR3 here is CASAQVLGNTIYF. DNA for the CDR3: TGTGCCAGCGCCCAGGTGCTCGGAAACACCATATATTTT.

The rearrangement joins TRBV20-1 to TRBJ2-5; D ambiguous. Per the germline V gene, CDR1 is DFQATT and CDR2 is SNEGSKA (reference sequence). V dropped 6 bases and J dropped 0 bases, with 5 bases sitting between them. The CDR3 spans 11 residues. The CDR3 DNA reads TGCAGTGCGGAGTACCAAGAGACCCAGTACTTC. Amino acid sequence: CSAEYQETQYF.

The rearrangement links TRBV11-2 to TRBJ2-7; D might be TRBD1 (6 bases). There are 14 residues in the CDR3. Trimming removed 4 bases from V and 6 bases from J, with 16 bases in between. Germline V gene lookup returns CDR1 SGHAT and CDR2 FQNNGV. The CDR3 sequence is CASSSYRVFGEQYF. The CDR3 nucleotides read TGTGCCAGCAGCTCGTACAGGGTTTTTGGCGAGCAGTACTTC.